The 26 T cell receptor beta chains below come from one sample, sequenced in a study of human T cells and chemical hapten exposure. The time point here: patch test 2, 6 weeks after DPC sensitization. This sample's treatment: therapeutic diphenylcyclopropenone sensitization with weekly scalp DPC. TCRdb used MiXCR to reprocess the RACE reads, holding one entry per CDR3 protein. The sample holds around 360,000 distinct CDR3 sequences, under 6.5% seen once. Source: whole blood, taken in connection with sensitization to the hapten diphenylcyclopropenone (DPC). These receptors were taken from a woman aged 18-29 years with alopecia areata. Some clones in this sample may be carry-over from other donors' samples.

The rearrangement links TRBV2 to TRBJ2-1; no firm D call. Looked up from germline, CDR1 is SNHLY and CDR2 is FYNNEI. The CDR3 length is 15 residues. Trimming removed 8 bases at V and 2 bases at J, with 16 bases between. The CDR3, as DNA: TGTGCCAGCGGTAAGGATTCCCCGACCTACAATGAGCAGTTCTTC. Protein sequence: CASGKDSPTYNEQFF.

This clonotype was recorded a few times. This chain connects TRBV7-2 to TRBJ1-6; D gene unclear. The V end lost 3 bases, the J end lost 4 bases, and 4 bases lay between the germline ends. The CDR3 totals 13 residues. CDR1 is SGHTA and CDR2 is FQGNSA in the germline V gene. In DNA, the CDR3 is TGTGCCAGCAGCTTTAATTATAATTCACCCCTCCACTTT. Its protein is CASSFNYNSPLHF.

The chain combines TRBV20-1 with TRBJ2-7; TRBD1 aligns across 7 bases. Germline V CDR1 and CDR2: DFQATT, SNEGSKA (reference sequence). This CDR3 has 13 amino acids. The V and J ends lost 6 bases and 9 bases, in that order; junction bases with no gene match: 14. DNA for the CDR3: TGCAGTGCAAACGGACAGGCTTCCCCCCGGCAGTACTTC. Encoded protein: CSANGQASPRQYF.

This clonotype was seen many times. This sequence joins TRBV27 and TRBJ2-4; the match to TRBD1 covers 7 bases. The V and J ends lost 4 bases and 8 bases, in that order; junction bases with no gene match: 11. Germline loops: CDR1 MNHEY, CDR2 SMNVEV (reference sequence). There are 15 residues in the CDR3. CDR3 region: CASSSPTGHLYIQYF. DNA for the CDR3: TGTGCCAGCAGTTCCCCGACAGGGCACCTTTACATTCAGTACTTC.

This clonotype showed up many times. The genes are TRBV4-1 and TRBJ1-6; no clear D. Germline V gives CDR1 MGHRA, CDR2 YSYEKL. This CDR3 is 17 amino acids long. Trimming shortened V by 3 bases and J by 1 base, and 13 bases separated the two germline ends. The CDR3 DNA sequence: TGCGCCAGCAGCCAGGACGGTCGGAGGTCCTATAATTCACCCCTCCACTTT. It yields the protein CASSQDGRRSYNSPLHF.

The J gene is TRBJ2-3, the V gene TRBV5-1; TRBD1 aligns across 10 bases. The germline V gene has CDR1 SGHRS and CDR2 YFSETQ. CDR3 length equals 15 residues. Trimming took 4 bases from V and 3 from J; bases not matched to a gene: 5. Written as DNA, the CDR3 is TGCGCCAGCAGCCCGGGACAGGGGTGGACAGATACGCAGTATTTT. Translating gives CASSPGQGWTDTQYF.

This clonotype was seen a handful of times. V usage is TRBV4-1 and J usage is TRBJ1-6; perhaps TRBD1 as D (6 bases). V lost 1 base to trimming and J lost 8 bases, with 12 bases between them. CDR1 MGHRA and CDR2 YSYEKL come from the germline V gene. The CDR3 extends over 15 amino acids. The CDR3 DNA reads as TGCGCCAGCAGCCAAGGGACAGCCCTAGATTCACCCCTCCACTTT. Encoded protein: CASSQGTALDSPLHF.

This clonotype was counted at least ten times. The genes are TRBV12-3 or TRBV12-4 and TRBJ1-5, with 9 bases lining up with TRBD1. V was clipped by 5 bases and J by 5 bases; unmatched bases: 7. There are 15 residues in the CDR3. In DNA form, the CDR3 reads TGTGCCAGCAGTCAATCCAACAGGGGGCATCAGCCCCAGCATTTT. Its protein product is CASSQSNRGHQPQHF.

The rearrangement links TRBV3-1 to TRBJ2-5; 8 bases are a match to TRBD1. CDR3 length: 15 residues. Germline V gives CDR1 LGHDT, CDR2 YNNKEL (reference sequence). J was trimmed by 6 bases and V by 3 bases; bases with no gene match: 9. CDR3: CASSHRDRPQKTQYF. The DNA of the CDR3 is TGTGCCAGCAGCCACCGGGACAGGCCGCAGAAGACCCAGTACTTC.

This clonotype was recorded many times. The V gene is TRBV7-9, the J gene TRBJ1-4, with unresolved D. Germline lookup yields CDR1 SEHNR and CDR2 FQNEAQ (reference sequence). V was trimmed by 0 bases and J by 4 bases, leaving 9 bases between them. CDR3 length equals 15 residues. For the CDR3, the DNA is TGTGCCAGCAGCTTAGCGCCCAGCCTTAATGAAAAACTGTTTTTT. Its translation: CASSLAPSLNEKLFF. Using reference TRBV7-9 and TRBJ1-4 for the parts outside the CDR3, the full variable domain is DTGVSQNPRHKITKRGQNVTFRCDPISEHNRLYWYRQTLGQGPEFLTYFQNEAQLEKSRLLSDRFSAERPKGSFSTLEIQRTEQGDSAMYLCASSLAPSLNEKLFFGSGTQLSVL.

The chain uses TRBV7-9 and TRBJ1-5; possible D gene TRBD1, 6 bases. The CDR3 totals 15 residues. Germline V gene data show CDR1 as SEHNR and CDR2 as FQNEAQ (reference sequence). Trimming removed 5 bases from V and 0 bases from J, with 11 bases in between. The CDR3 DNA sequence: TGTGCCAGCAGCAGCGGGGGGCATAGCAATCAGCCCCAGCATTTT. Amino acids: CASSSGGHSNQPQHF.

This clonotype was counted at least ten times. V and J are TRBV20-1 and TRBJ1-6; TRBD1 agrees at 9 bases. V gave up 7 bases and J gave up 1 base; unmatched junction bases: 14. The germline CDR1 and CDR2 sequences are DFQATT and SNEGSKA (reference sequence). The CDR3 length is 18 residues. The CDR3 loop is CSVESPDRGGSYNSPLHF. The DNA of the CDR3 is TGCAGTGTCGAAAGCCCGGACAGGGGAGGGTCCTATAATTCACCCCTCCACTTT.

This clonotype was seen ten or more times. J is TRBJ1-1 and V is TRBV28; 10 bases match TRBD1. The CDR3 is 12 residues long. Per the germline V gene, CDR1 is MDHEN and CDR2 is SYDVKM. Trimming cost V 7 bases and J 10 bases; bases outside gene matches: 6. Written as DNA, the CDR3 is TGTGCCAGCATATACCGGGACAGGGGAGCTTTCTTT. It yields the protein CASIYRDRGAFF.

This clonotype appeared a few times. The chain joins TRBV12-3 or TRBV12-4 to TRBJ1-2, with no clear D. Trimming took 8 bases from V and 7 from J, leaving 26 bases between them. The CDR3 spans 16 residues. The CDR3 sequence: CASSFLPGQKRIGYTF. In DNA form, the CDR3 reads TGTGCCAGCTCCTTCCTTCCGGGCCAGAAACGAATTGGCTACACCTTC.

This clonotype was detected only a few times. The chain combines TRBV10-3 with TRBJ2-6; D gene unclear. In germline, CDR1 is ENHRY, CDR2 SYGVKD. This CDR3 is built from 12 residues. V was trimmed by 11 bases and J by 0 bases, leaving 5 bases between them. The CDR3 here is CAANSGANVLTF. For the CDR3, the DNA is TGTGCCGCGAACTCTGGGGCCAACGTCCTGACTTTC.

In its sample, this clonotype was seen many times. This chain links TRBV7-2 with TRBJ1-2; D remains unclear. Germline CDR1 is SGHTA and CDR2 is FQGNSA. CDR3 length: 15 residues. V was trimmed by 3 bases and J by 3 bases, leaving 14 bases between them. DNA for the CDR3: TGTGCCAGCAGCTTCGAATCGACGGCGGACTATGGCTACACCTTC. Translation: CASSFESTADYGYTF.

V and J are TRBV4-3 and TRBJ1-5; 7 positions match TRBD1. Germline lookup yields CDR1 LGHNA and CDR2 YSLEER. CDR3 size: 14 residues. V gave up 2 bases and J gave up 10 bases; unmatched junction bases: 8. The CDR3 nucleotides are TGCGCCAGCAGCCAAAAGACAGGGTTCGAACCCCAGCATTTT. It specifies CASSQKTGFEPQHF.

The table lists this clonotype with many counts. This sequence joins TRBV10-3 and TRBJ1-5; possible D gene TRBD1, 5 bases. Germline assignment: CDR1 ENHRY and CDR2 SYGVKD. The CDR3 contains 15 residues. V shed 0 bases and J shed 3 bases, with 9 bases lying between them. The CDR3 DNA sequence: TGTGCCATCAGTGAGTCGCGACAGCCCAATCAGCCCCAGCATTTT. This translates into CAISESRQPNQPQHF.

Only a few counts were recorded for this clonotype. The chain couples TRBV12-5 to TRBJ1-1, with D possibly TRBD1 on 6 matching bases. The ends were cut back, 0 bases at V and 1 base at J, with 12 bases in the middle. The CDR3 extends over 16 amino acids. Germline V gives CDR1 LGHNT, CDR2 FRNRAP. The CDR3 here is CASGLVLGTTNTEAFF. In DNA, the CDR3 is TGTGCTAGTGGTTTGGTACTCGGGACAACGAACACTGAAGCTTTCTTT.

The table lists this clonotype with a few counts. The V gene is TRBV4-2, the J gene TRBJ1-2; D is unresolved. The V end was cut by 1 base, the J end by 0 bases, with 6 bases between. There are 14 residues in the CDR3. CDR1 LGHNA and CDR2 YNFKEQ come from the germline V gene. CDR3 residues: CASSQGGANYGYTF. The CDR3 DNA sequence: TGTGCCAGCAGCCAAGGCGGAGCTAACTATGGCTACACCTTC.

The chain uses TRBV28 and TRBJ1-2, with no clear D. CDR3 length equals 12 residues. Trimming removed 3 bases from V and 5 bases from J, with 7 bases in between. The V gene's germline CDR1 is MDHEN and CDR2 SYDVKM. CDR3 amino acids: CASSFEPYGYTF. CDR3 DNA: TGTGCCAGCAGTTTCGAGCCTTATGGCTACACCTTC.

This clonotype was counted ten times or more. The J gene is TRBJ1-1, the V gene TRBV11-1; D remains ambiguous. The CDR3 has 13 amino acids. V was cut by 2 bases and J by 1 base, with 5 bases left in between. Germline-derived CDR1 and CDR2 are SGHAT and FQDESV (reference sequence). The DNA of the CDR3 is TGTGCCAGCAGCTTAAAGGCGAACACTGAAGCTTTCTTT. Translating it yields CASSLKANTEAFF.

This sequence joins TRBV18 and TRBJ1-1; 7 positions agree with TRBD1. Germline CDR1 and CDR2: KGHSH and LQKENI. CDR3 length equals 15 residues. V lost 2 bases to trimming and J lost 4 bases; unmatched junction nucleotides: 7. Here the CDR3 reads CASSPVRQGSTEAFF. Written as DNA, the CDR3 is TGTGCCAGCTCACCAGTGAGACAGGGTAGCACTGAAGCTTTCTTT.

This clonotype was seen at least ten times. The rearrangement joins TRBV3-1 to TRBJ2-7, with 8 bases lining up with TRBD2. Germline V lookup: CDR1 LGHDT, CDR2 YNNKEL (reference sequence). The V gene end was trimmed by 2 bases and the J gene end by 2 bases; junction bases not matched to a gene: 5. The CDR3 has 15 amino acids. CDR3: CASSQIGAGAYEQYF. The CDR3 bases are TGTGCCAGCAGCCAAATTGGAGCGGGGGCCTACGAGCAGTACTTC.

This clonotype has a count of ten or more. The chain has TRBV4-3 and TRBJ1-3; D unclear. The germline V gene encodes CDR1 LGHNA and CDR2 YSLEER. The V end was cut by 4 bases, the J end by 0 bases, with 10 bases between. This CDR3 is built from 15 residues. The DNA for the CDR3 is TGCGCCAGCAGCCCGAGGGCAGGCTCTGGAAACACCATATATTTT. Translated, it gives CASSPRAGSGNTIYF.

This clonotype was recorded many times. The V call is TRBV25-1, the J call TRBJ1-2, with 7 bases that match TRBD1. The CDR3 loop spans 14 amino acids. CDR1 MGHDK and CDR2 SYGVNS come from the germline V gene. The ends lost 3 bases at V and 8 bases at J; junction bases unmatched: 9. CDR3 DNA: TGTGCCAGCAGTGAGCCAGGGACAGTACGAGGCTACACCTTC. Its protein is CASSEPGTVRGYTF.